Reported below is one T cell receptor (beta chain). The CDR3 has 13 residues. Trimming shortened V by 6 bases and J by 8 bases, and 13 bases separated the two germline ends. Germline V gene sequence: CDR1 SNHLY, CDR2 FYNNEI. These data belong to a study of identifying expanded T cells in peripheral blood. TCRdb's copy holds only in-frame clones and misses some; the assay was immunoSEQ multiplex PCR. The table includes about 97,000 clones, 88% detected once. This chain uses TRBV2 with TRBJ1-4; tentative D call: TRBD1 (5 bases). The sequencing input was blood. The sequence was collected from a person aged 18 to 75 in good health. The CDR3 DNA follows: TGTGCCAGCAGGTGGAACTGGGGGGAAAAACTGTTTTTT. Amino acids: CASRWNWGEKLFF.